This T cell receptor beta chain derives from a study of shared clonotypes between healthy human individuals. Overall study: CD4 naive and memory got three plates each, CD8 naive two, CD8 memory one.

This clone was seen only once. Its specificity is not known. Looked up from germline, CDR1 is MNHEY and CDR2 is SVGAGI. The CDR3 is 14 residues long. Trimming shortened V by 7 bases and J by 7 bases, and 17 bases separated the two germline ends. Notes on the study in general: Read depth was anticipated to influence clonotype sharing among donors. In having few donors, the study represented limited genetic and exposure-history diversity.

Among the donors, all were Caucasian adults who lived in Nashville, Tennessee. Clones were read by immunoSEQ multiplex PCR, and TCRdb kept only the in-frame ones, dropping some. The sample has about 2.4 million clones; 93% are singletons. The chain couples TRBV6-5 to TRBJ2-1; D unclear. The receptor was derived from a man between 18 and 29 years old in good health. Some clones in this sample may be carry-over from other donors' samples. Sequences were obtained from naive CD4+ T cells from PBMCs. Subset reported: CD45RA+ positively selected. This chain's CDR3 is CASTDRAVSNEQFF. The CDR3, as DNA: TGTGCCAGCACCGACCGGGCCGTCAGTAATGAGCAGTTCTTC.